The clone carrying this TCR beta chain has a count of ten or more. Its antigen is as yet unknown. These data are taken from a study of spatial heterogeneity in lung cancer. Turning to the study itself: Raw-read counts averaged over ten per unique TCR and UMI combination.

Time point of the sample: sample taken at primary tumor resection. Whole RNA, isolated from tumor, nontumor lung or frozen PBMC, was sequenced without prior sorting. General study results and limits: Detection of ubiquitous tumor TCRs in blood was higher at resection than follow-up.

A distinct unique molecular identifier was carried by each TCR cDNA molecule. TCRdb reprocessed the 5' RACE reads via MiXCR and lists one record per CDR3 protein. The sample carries roughly 46,000 distinct CDR3 sequences, approximately 10% recorded once. The sequences come from PBMCs, collected at surgery. This receptor was identified in a female donor with early-stage non-small cell lung cancer.

DNA of the CDR3: TGTGCCAGTAGCGACTCCCTCAGGGGCTCTGGAAACACCATATATTTT. It codes for CASSDSLRGSGNTIYF. The V call is TRBV19, the J call TRBJ1-3; tentative D call: TRBD1 (6 bases). The germline CDR1 and CDR2 sequences are LNHDA and SQIVND (reference sequence). The germline V and J ends were trimmed by 6 bases and 0 bases, with 15 bases remaining between them. The CDR3 runs to 16 residues.